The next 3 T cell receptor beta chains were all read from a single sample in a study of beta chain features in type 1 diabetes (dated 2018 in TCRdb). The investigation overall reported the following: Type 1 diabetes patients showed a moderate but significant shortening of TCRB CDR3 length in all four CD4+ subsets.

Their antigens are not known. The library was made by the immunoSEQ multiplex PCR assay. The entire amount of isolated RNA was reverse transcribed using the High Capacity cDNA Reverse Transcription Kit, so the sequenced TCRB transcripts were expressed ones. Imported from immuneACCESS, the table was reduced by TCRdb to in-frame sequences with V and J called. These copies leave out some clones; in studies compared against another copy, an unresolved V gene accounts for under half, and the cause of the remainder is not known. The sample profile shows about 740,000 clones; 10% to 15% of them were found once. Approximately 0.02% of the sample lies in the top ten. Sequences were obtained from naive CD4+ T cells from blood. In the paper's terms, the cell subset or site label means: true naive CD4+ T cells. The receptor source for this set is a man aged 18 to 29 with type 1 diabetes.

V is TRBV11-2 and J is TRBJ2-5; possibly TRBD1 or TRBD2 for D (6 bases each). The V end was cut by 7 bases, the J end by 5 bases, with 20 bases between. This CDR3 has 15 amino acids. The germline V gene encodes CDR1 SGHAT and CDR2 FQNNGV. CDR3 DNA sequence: TGTGCCAGCACCAAGGGAGGCGGACAGTCGGAGACCCAGTACTTC. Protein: CASTKGGGQSETQYF.

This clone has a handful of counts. The CDR3 loop reads CASSPTGTQFF. CDR3 bases: TGTGCCAGCTCACCAACCGGTACTCAGTTCTTC. J is TRBJ2-1 and V is TRBV18, with D hard to call. V shed 2 bases and J shed 13 bases, with 9 bases lying between them. The germline V gene encodes CDR1 KGHSH and CDR2 LQKENI. This CDR3 comprises 11 residues. The variable domain in full, with the rest retrieved from reference TRBV18 and TRBJ2-1, is NAGVMQNPRHLVRRRGQEARLRCSPMKGHSHVYWYRQLPEEGLKFMVYLQKENIIDESGMPKERFSAEFPKEGPSILRIQQVVRGDSAAYFCASSPTGTQFFGPGTRLTVL.

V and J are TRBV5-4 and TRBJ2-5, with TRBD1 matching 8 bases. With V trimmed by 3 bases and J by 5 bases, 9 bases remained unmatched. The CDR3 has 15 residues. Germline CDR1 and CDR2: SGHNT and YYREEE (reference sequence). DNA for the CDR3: TGTGCCAGCAGCTCGACAGGGGTCGGTAAGGAGACCCAGTACTTC. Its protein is CASSSTGVGKETQYF.